Below, 29 T cell receptor beta chains from the same sample are listed, as sequenced in a study of T cells in Graves' hyperthyroidism and ophthalmopathy. TCR beta CDR3 regions were amplified from RNA transcripts. The primer set for the first-round RT-PCR of the TCR CDR3 was HTBI. In TCRdb, the multiplex PCR reads were re-called with MiXCR into one record per CDR3 protein. The table has some 530,000 distinct CDR3 sequences, less than 25% seen once; the top ten hold approximately 49%. The sample taken for sequencing was blood. These receptor sequences come from a woman in her 70s with Graves' ophthalmopathy.

This clonotype was seen only a few times. This chain connects TRBV7-3 to TRBJ2-7; D gene ambiguous. V lost 2 bases and J lost 5, with 10 bases in between. The germline V gene encodes CDR1 SGHTA and CDR2 FQGTGA. The CDR3 sequence is 13 residues long. The CDR3 sequence: CASSLRWDDEQYF. CDR3 DNA: TGTGCCAGCAGCTTACGATGGGATGACGAGCAGTACTTC.

This clonotype has only a few counts. This chain's CDR3 is CASSSPRQGSTEAFF. CDR3 nucleotides: TGTGCCAGCAGCTCACCAAGACAGGGCAGCACTGAAGCTTTCTTT. This chain joins TRBV5-6 and TRBJ1-1, with TRBD1 matching 7 bases. The trim removed 3 bases at V and 4 bases at J, leaving 9 bases unmatched. CDR1 is SGHDT and CDR2 is YYEEEE in the germline V gene. The CDR3 consists of 15 residues.

Points on this clonotype: It may be a read error: a sequence one base away is much more abundant. The J gene is TRBJ2-7, the V gene TRBV2; 9 bases are shared with TRBD2. The ends lost 5 bases at V and 2 bases at J; junction bases unmatched: 7. CDR1 and CDR2 from the germline V gene are SNHLY and FYNNEI. CDR3 length: 15 residues. CDR3 protein: CASSFETSGTYEQYF. In nucleotides, the CDR3 is TGTGCCAGCAGTTTTGAGACTAGCGGCACCTACGAGCAGTACTTC.

The chain combines TRBV30 with TRBJ2-6; tentatively, D is TRBD1 (5 bases). Trimming removed 4 bases from V and 0 bases from J, with 16 bases in between. Germline-derived CDR1 and CDR2 are GTSNPN and SVGIG (reference sequence). The CDR3 has 17 residues. In DNA form, the CDR3 reads TGTGCCTGGAAAGAAGGGGCCTTCCTCTCTGGGGCCAACGTCCTGACTTTC. This gives the protein CAWKEGAFLSGANVLTF.

This clonotype was counted at least ten times. CDR3 sequence reads: CASSSQGVNSPLHF. For the CDR3, the DNA is TGTGCCAGCAGTTCACAGGGTGTGAATTCACCCCTCCACTTT. The chain recombines TRBV12-3 or TRBV12-4 with TRBJ1-6; tentatively, D is TRBD1 (6 bases). V lost 4 bases to trimming and J lost 7 bases, with 11 bases between them. The CDR3 is made up of 14 amino acids.

The chain employs TRBV10-3 and TRBJ1-2; 11 bases match TRBD1. There are 16 residues in the CDR3. V was clipped by 3 bases and J by 2 bases; unmatched bases: 5. CDR1 is ENHRY and CDR2 is SYGVKD in the germline V gene. CDR3 amino acids: CAISDPGQGANYGYTF. The CDR3 coding sequence is TGTGCCATCAGTGACCCCGGACAGGGGGCAAACTATGGCTACACCTTC.

To note about this clonotype: A much larger clone lies a single base off, so this may be a read error. V is TRBV10-3 and J is TRBJ2-5; D is unclear. From germline, CDR1 is ENHRY and CDR2 SYGVKD. This CDR3 is built from 17 residues. V was trimmed by 0 bases and J by 2 bases, leaving 16 bases between them. The chain's CDR3 is CAISESLSPASQETQYF. The CDR3 nucleotides are TGTGCCATCAGTGAGTCCCTCTCGCCAGCGAGTCAAGAGACCCAGTACTTC.

This chain connects TRBV20-1 to TRBJ2-3; 9 bases match TRBD2. The germline V gene encodes CDR1 DFQATT and CDR2 SNEGSKA (reference sequence). The CDR3 runs to 14 residues. J gave up 10 bases and V 0 bases, and 8 bases lay outside the gene matches. The CDR3 sequence is CSARDRGGALAQYF. CDR3 nucleotide sequence: TGCAGTGCTAGAGATCGCGGGGGGGCCCTAGCGCAGTATTTT.

This clonotype was observed a few times. V is TRBV10-3 and J is TRBJ1-1; D unclear. The V end was cut by 10 bases, the J end by 0 bases, with 12 bases between. Germline CDR1 ENHRY, CDR2 SYGVKD. The CDR3 is 13 residues long. The CDR3 here is CATKAGLNTEAFF. DNA of the CDR3: TGTGCCACCAAGGCAGGATTGAACACTGAAGCTTTCTTT.

The CDR3 sequence is CASSPSHRGSHKMNTEAFF. The CDR3 DNA is TGTGCCAGCAGCCCGTCTCACAGGGGATCACACAAAATGAACACTGAAGCTTTCTTT. The chain carries TRBV3-1 and TRBJ1-1; TRBD1 matches 7 bases. The CDR3 has 19 amino acids. With V trimmed by 4 bases and J by 0 bases, 17 bases remained unmatched. Germline CDR1 and CDR2: LGHDT and YNNKEL (reference sequence).

This clonotype was detected a few times. The V call is TRBV28, the J call TRBJ1-1, with D possibly TRBD1 on 5 matching bases. The V gene lost 3 bases and the J gene lost 6 bases, with 11 bases spanning the gap. The length of the CDR3 is 13 residues. The germline V gene has CDR1 MDHEN and CDR2 SYDVKM. CDR3 loop: CASSFSGIPEAFF. Here the CDR3 DNA reads TGTGCCAGCAGTTTTTCAGGGATCCCTGAAGCTTTCTTT. Drawing the rest from reference TRBV28 and TRBJ1-1, the complete variable domain is DVKVTQSSRYLVKRTGEKVFLECVQDMDHENMFWYRQDPGLGLRLIYFSYDVKMKEKGDIPEGYSVSREKKERFSLILESASTNQTSMYLCASSFSGIPEAFFGQGTRLTVV.

This chain links TRBV6-2 or TRBV6-3 with TRBJ1-1; D unclear. Germline CDR1 MNHEY, CDR2 SVGEGT. The CDR3 runs to 15 residues. V was trimmed by 0 bases and J by 5 bases, leaving 13 bases between them. This chain's CDR3 is CASSYSVGVETEAFF. The DNA for the CDR3 is TGTGCCAGCAGTTACTCGGTGGGAGTAGAGACTGAAGCTTTCTTT.

This clonotype was counted between two and nine times. The chain joins TRBV28 to TRBJ2-1; 7 nucleotides match TRBD1. Germline V gene sequence: CDR1 MDHEN, CDR2 SYDVKM. CDR3 length: 14 residues. The V and J ends lost 3 bases and 9 bases, in that order; junction bases with no gene match: 8. CDR3: CASSFWTGEGEQFF. The CDR3 coding sequence is TGTGCCAGCAGTTTCTGGACAGGAGAGGGTGAGCAGTTCTTC.

V usage is TRBV9 and J usage is TRBJ1-1; TRBD1 might be the D (5 bases). This CDR3 comprises 13 residues. Germline V gives CDR1 SGDLS, CDR2 YYNGEE. The V end lost 6 bases, the J end lost 0 bases, and 9 bases lay between the germline ends. The DNA of the CDR3 is TGTGCCAGCAACCGGGGGATGAACACTGAAGCTTTCTTT. Translating it yields CASNRGMNTEAFF.

The genes are TRBV20-1 and TRBJ1-1; TRBD1 is a possible D gene (6 bases). CDR1 is DFQATT, CDR2 SNEGSKA, per germline (reference sequence). The CDR3 totals 11 residues. Deletions cut 1 base from V and 8 bases from J, with 8 bases between. The CDR3, as DNA: TGCAGTGCTAGAGGGGACAAGGAAGCTTTCTTT. Translated, it gives CSARGDKEAFF.

This clonotype showed up many times. The chain links TRBV6-1 to TRBJ2-1; D is undetermined. Looked up from germline, CDR1 is MNHNS and CDR2 is SASEGT. The CDR3 runs 12 residues. Trimming left V 7 bases short and J 4 bases short, with 8 bases between. The CDR3: CASTERYNEQFF. Here the CDR3 DNA reads TGTGCCAGCACCGAGAGATACAATGAGCAGTTCTTC.

The V and J genes are TRBV7-2 and TRBJ2-3; 8 nucleotides match TRBD2. The CDR3 length is 20 residues. Unmatched junction bases numbered 18, after V lost 2 bases and J lost 2 bases. CDR1 and CDR2 from the germline V gene are SGHTA and FQGNSA. For the CDR3, the DNA is TGTGCCAGCAGCTTATCTAGGGCTGGGACCATAGCGGGGAACACAGATACGCAGTATTTT. Its protein is CASSLSRAGTIAGNTDTQYF.

This clonotype was seen at least ten times. The gene calls are TRBV6-2 or TRBV6-3 and TRBJ1-1, with a weak D call TRBD1 (6 bases). The germline V and J ends were trimmed by 2 bases and 1 base, with 8 bases remaining between them. The CDR3 is made up of 14 amino acids. In germline, CDR1 is MNHEY, CDR2 SVGEGT. CDR3 sequence reads: CASSYAGENTEAFF. In DNA form, the CDR3 reads TGTGCCAGCAGTTACGCAGGGGAGAACACTGAAGCTTTCTTT.

The rearrangement joins TRBV7-8 to TRBJ2-7, with a tentative D call TRBD2 (5 bases). The CDR3 contains 17 residues. The germline V gene has CDR1 SGHVS and CDR2 FQNEAQ. V was pared by 0 bases and J by 0 bases, with 15 bases between. The CDR3 region has the DNA TGTGCCAGCAGCTTAGCGGGCGTCGGGGTCGGCTCCTACGAGCAGTACTTC. Translating gives CASSLAGVGVGSYEQYF.

The sample holds a few counts of this clonotype. V gene TRBV20-1 combines with J gene TRBJ2-6, with a possible D match to TRBD1 (5 bases). Trimming pared 3 bases from V and 1 base from J, leaving 7 bases between. Germline V lookup: CDR1 DFQATT, CDR2 SNEGSKA (reference sequence). This CDR3 comprises 14 residues. The CDR3 protein is CSASRGSGANVLTF. The CDR3 DNA follows: TGCAGTGCTAGTAGGGGATCTGGGGCCAACGTCCTGACTTTC.

This clonotype was observed a few times. The rearrangement links TRBV7-9 to TRBJ1-4; D unresolved. The CDR3 loop spans 13 amino acids. Germline CDR1 SEHNR, CDR2 FQNEAQ (reference sequence). V was pared by 4 bases and J by 5 bases, with 8 bases between. The CDR3 loop is CASSWTGNEKLFF. The CDR3 bases are TGTGCCAGCAGCTGGACGGGGAATGAAAAACTGTTTTTT.

This clonotype was counted many times. This chain uses TRBV2 with TRBJ1-5, with D perhaps TRBD1 (6 bases). The V gene's germline CDR1 is SNHLY and CDR2 FYNNEI. V was pared by 1 base and J by 5 bases, with 12 bases between. The CDR3 runs 15 residues. The CDR3 loop reads CASSEEAGVHQPQHF. The CDR3 coding sequence is TGTGCCAGCAGTGAAGAGGCAGGGGTCCATCAGCCCCAGCATTTT.

CDR3 sequence: CATSRPNTEAFF. CDR3 sequence (DNA): TGTGCCACCAGCAGGCCAAACACTGAAGCTTTCTTT. The chain employs TRBV15 and TRBJ1-1; D is unresolved. The CDR3 extends over 12 amino acids. Per the germline V gene, CDR1 is LNHNV and CDR2 is YYDKDF (reference sequence). V lost 3 bases, J lost 2 bases, and 4 bases lay in between.

This clonotype has only a few counts. The chain links TRBV19 to TRBJ2-1, with TRBD1 matching over 11 bases. V dropped 4 bases and J dropped 8; count of bases not matched to a gene: 7. The CDR3 contains 15 residues. Germline CDR1 reads LNHDA; CDR2 reads SQIVND (reference sequence). CDR3 DNA sequence: TGTGCCAGTAGTAGAGGGACAGGGGGGTTCTATGAGCAGTTCTTC. This sequence encodes CASSRGTGGFYEQFF.

The genes are TRBV20-1 and TRBJ2-3; no definite D call. The V and J ends lost 5 bases and 2 bases respectively, with 5 bases between them. Germline V gene data show CDR1 as DFQATT and CDR2 as SNEGSKA (reference sequence). The CDR3 contains 11 residues. CDR3 region: CSALPTDTQYF. The CDR3 coding sequence is TGCAGTGCTCTTCCCACAGATACGCAGTATTTT.

This clonotype was detected ten times or more. CDR3 sequence reads: CASRGDGTVSYEQYF. The CDR3 coding sequence is TGTGCCAGCAGAGGAGATGGGACGGTCTCCTACGAGCAGTACTTC. The gene calls are TRBV28 and TRBJ2-7; D tentatively fits TRBD1 or TRBD2 (5 bases each). The CDR3 is made up of 15 amino acids. The V and J ends lost 6 bases and 0 bases respectively, with 15 bases between them. CDR1 and CDR2 (germline): MDHEN, SYDVKM.

This clonotype was seen repeatedly, ten times or more. This chain links TRBV7-2 with TRBJ1-2, with a tentative D call TRBD1 (5 bases). The germline V gene encodes CDR1 SGHTA and CDR2 FQGNSA. The CDR3 sequence is 16 residues long. Trimming removed 1 base from V and 8 bases from J, with 20 bases in between. For the CDR3, the DNA is TGTGCCAGCAGCTTAGGCTGGACGTCCCCCCGGGGGGGCTACACCTTC. Its translation is CASSLGWTSPRGGYTF.

This clonotype was seen more than once but under ten times. The V and J genes are TRBV5-1 and TRBJ2-1; D is uncertain. The V and J ends lost 4 bases and 2 bases respectively, with 16 bases between them. The CDR3 is 16 amino acids. Germline V gene sequence: CDR1 SGHRS, CDR2 YFSETQ. This CDR3 is CASSQVIGAPYNEQFF. CDR3 nucleotides: TGCGCCAGCAGCCAAGTCATAGGAGCCCCCTACAATGAGCAGTTCTTC.

This clonotype has just a few counts. The J gene is TRBJ2-2, the V gene TRBV12-3 or TRBV12-4; no definite D call. Between the trimmed V and J ends, which lost 4 bases and 4 bases, there was a span of 13 bases. CDR3 length equals 15 residues. CDR3 amino acids: CASSYSTAITGELFF. Here the CDR3 DNA reads TGTGCCAGCAGTTACAGTACCGCGATCACCGGGGAGCTGTTTTTT.